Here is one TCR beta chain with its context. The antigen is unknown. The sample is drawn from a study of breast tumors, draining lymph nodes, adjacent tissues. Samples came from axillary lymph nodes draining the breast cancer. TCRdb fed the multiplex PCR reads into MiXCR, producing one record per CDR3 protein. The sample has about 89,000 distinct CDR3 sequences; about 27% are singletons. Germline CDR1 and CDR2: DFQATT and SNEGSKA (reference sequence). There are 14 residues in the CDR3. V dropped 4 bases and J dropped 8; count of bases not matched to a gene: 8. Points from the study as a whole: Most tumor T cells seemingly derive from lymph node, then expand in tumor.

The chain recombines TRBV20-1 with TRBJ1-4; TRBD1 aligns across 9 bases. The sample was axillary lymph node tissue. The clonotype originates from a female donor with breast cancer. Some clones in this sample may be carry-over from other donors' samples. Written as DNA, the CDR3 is TGCAGTGCTACCGGACAGGGGTTAAGCGAAAAACTGTTTTTT. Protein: CSATGQGLSEKLFF.